A single sample is the source of the 27 T cell receptor beta chains below, sequenced in a study of control samples from healthy donors and cancer patients. The data were produced by immunoSEQ multiplex PCR, yet TCRdb's version contains in-frame clones alone and is incomplete. The sample consists of 40,000 to 50,000 clones, 70% to 90% of them appearing once. Sequenced: blood. Every receptor here comes from a man aged 60 to 75 in good health.

The J gene is TRBJ1-2, the V gene TRBV29-1; D is undetermined. V was cut by 4 bases and J by 0 bases, with 9 bases left in between. The CDR3 covers 13 residues. Germline CDR1 and CDR2: SQVTM and ANQGSEA. CDR3 loop: CSVVGAANYGYTF. In DNA form, the CDR3 reads TGCAGCGTTGTGGGCGCGGCTAACTATGGCTACACCTTC.

The V call is TRBV2, the J call TRBJ1-4, with D perhaps matching TRBD1 (5 bases). Germline CDR1 SNHLY, CDR2 FYNNEI. The CDR3 is 16 amino acids. The V end lost 7 bases, the J end lost 7 bases, and 22 bases lay between the germline ends. The CDR3 DNA reads TGTGCCAGCACGCCATCATGGTTGGGGGGAGGTGAAAAACTGTTTTTT. Its protein is CASTPSWLGGGEKLFF.

V is TRBV30 and J is TRBJ2-7; no clear D gene. The CDR3 runs to 11 residues. V lost 0 bases and J lost 7, with 7 bases in between. The germline gives CDR1 GTSNPN, CDR2 SVGIG (reference sequence). The CDR3 nucleotides read TGTGCCTGGAGTGTAGGTGGGGAGCAGTACTTC. Translation gives CAWSVGGEQYF.

The chain employs TRBV28 and TRBJ1-2; perhaps TRBD1 as D (6 bases). Germline-derived CDR1 and CDR2 are MDHEN and SYDVKM. The CDR3 runs to 15 residues. V lost 7 bases and J 3 bases, leaving 18 bases between the germline ends. The CDR3, as DNA: TGTGCCAGCACCCCATCCGGGGGCGCTTACTATGGCTACACCTTC. It encodes CASTPSGGAYYGYTF.

V is TRBV7-9 and J is TRBJ2-1; D not resolved. The CDR3 sequence is 14 residues long. Per the germline V gene, CDR1 is SEHNR and CDR2 is FQNEAQ (reference sequence). V gave up 3 bases and J gave up 6 bases, with 12 bases separating them. This CDR3 reads CASSFLGGTNEQFF. CDR3 bases: TGTGCCAGCAGCTTCCTCGGCGGTACCAATGAGCAGTTCTTC.

To note about this clone: At the DNA level, this CDR3 is encoded by other sequences in the same sample as well. The rearrangement uses TRBV5-1 and TRBJ1-1, with a possible D match to TRBD1 (6 bases). The CDR3 extends over 15 amino acids. Germline CDR1 is SGHRS and CDR2 is YFSETQ. The ends were cut back, 3 bases at V and 3 bases at J, with 15 bases in the middle. CDR3 nucleotide sequence: TGCGCCAGCAGCTCCCAATTAGGGGGGGACACTGAAGCTTTCTTT. Translation gives CASSSQLGGDTEAFF.

This clone was found once. V is TRBV30 and J is TRBJ2-1; 9 bases map to TRBD2. V shed 0 bases, J shed 8 bases, and the junction held 11 bases outside the gene matches. The length of the CDR3 is 16 residues. Looked up from germline, CDR1 is GTSNPN and CDR2 is SVGIG (reference sequence). For the CDR3, the DNA is TGTGCCTGGAGTGTAGGTCTAGCGGGAAGTACTCATGAGCAGTTCTTC. This codes for CAWSVGLAGSTHEQFF.

The chain recombines TRBV30 with TRBJ1-5; D may be TRBD1 (5 bases). Germline loops: CDR1 GTSNPN, CDR2 SVGIG (reference sequence). CDR3 length: 13 amino acids. Trimming shortened V by 5 bases and J by 6 bases, and 14 bases separated the two germline ends. This chain's CDR3 is CAWARDLGQPQHF. CDR3 coding DNA: TGTGCCTGGGCCAGGGATTTGGGTCAGCCCCAGCATTTT.

The CDR3 region has the DNA TGCGCCAGCAGCCCCGCCTCGAACTATGGCTACACCTTC. This codes for CASSPASNYGYTF. V gene TRBV5-1 combines with J gene TRBJ1-2; D unclear. The CDR3 runs to 13 residues. Trimming pared 4 bases from V and 2 bases from J, leaving 9 bases between. The germline CDR1 and CDR2 sequences are SGHRS and YFSETQ.

The chain has TRBV6-1 and TRBJ2-1; either TRBD1 or TRBD2 may fit D (5 bases each). Germline V gives CDR1 MNHNS, CDR2 SASEGT. Trimming stripped 6 bases from V and 6 bases from J, with 15 bases between. This CDR3 has 14 residues. The DNA of the CDR3 is TGTGCCAGCAGGGGGGATACCTCGAGCAATGAGCAGTTCTTC. Encoded protein: CASRGDTSSNEQFF.

This sequence joins TRBV7-3 and TRBJ2-7; TRBD1 might be the D (5 bases). CDR3 length: 14 residues. Germline lookup yields CDR1 SGHTA and CDR2 FQGTGA. The V gene lost 5 bases and the J gene lost 2 bases, with 13 bases spanning the gap. The CDR3 spells CASSPRAGPYEQYF. CDR3 nucleotide sequence: TGTGCCAGCAGCCCCAGGGCCGGGCCCTACGAGCAGTACTTC.

This clone was picked up a small number of times. The V and J genes are TRBV7-9 and TRBJ1-3; 7 bases fit TRBD1. Germline CDR1 and CDR2: SEHNR and FQNEAQ (reference sequence). This CDR3 is 16 amino acids long. The J segment lost 0 bases and the V segment lost 3 bases, leaving 5 bases of the junction unmatched. CDR3 protein: CASSLGQWSSGNTIYF. In DNA, the CDR3 is TGTGCCAGCAGCTTGGGACAGTGGAGCTCTGGAAACACCATATATTTT. Using reference TRBV7-9 and TRBJ1-3 for the parts outside the CDR3, the full variable domain is DTGVSQNPRHKITKRGQNVTFRCDPISEHNRLYWYRQTLGQGPEFLTYFQNEAQLEKSRLLSDRFSAERPKGSFSTLEIQRTEQGDSAMYLCASSLGQWSSGNTIYFGEGSWLTVV.

The chain employs TRBV6-1 and TRBJ2-2; the D is unclear. The CDR3 length is 13 residues. The germline gives CDR1 MNHNS, CDR2 SASEGT. V was clipped by 8 bases and J by 7 bases, with 14 bases between them. In nucleotides, the CDR3 is TGTGCCAGCGGGCCCATCGTGGGCGGGGAGCTGTTTTTT. Protein: CASGPIVGGELFF.

V usage is TRBV5-4 and J usage is TRBJ1-2; no firm D call. Trimming took 0 bases from V and 6 from J, leaving 9 bases between them. Germline CDR1 SGHNT, CDR2 YYREEE (reference sequence). The CDR3 is made up of 13 amino acids. CDR3 sequence: CASSLDQFNGYTF. For the CDR3, the DNA is TGTGCCAGCAGCTTGGATCAGTTTAATGGCTACACCTTC.

The chain links TRBV28 to TRBJ1-5; D gene ambiguous. Germline V lookup: CDR1 MDHEN, CDR2 SYDVKM. Trimming removed 7 bases from V and 7 bases from J, with 14 bases in between. This CDR3 is built from 13 residues. Here the CDR3 reads CASTGVVNQPQHF. CDR3 coding DNA: TGTGCCAGCACAGGAGTGGTAAACCAGCCCCAGCATTTT.

This clone was seen only once. The gene calls are TRBV7-8 and TRBJ1-2; weak D call: TRBD1 (6 bases). V was clipped by 5 bases and J by 0 bases, with 10 bases between them. Per the germline V gene, CDR1 is SGHVS and CDR2 is FQNEAQ. CDR3 length equals 14 residues. CDR3 loop: CASSPDRANYGYTF. CDR3 coding DNA: TGTGCCAGCAGCCCGGACAGAGCTAACTATGGCTACACCTTC.

By proportion, this clone is medium-sized. V is TRBV5-5 and J is TRBJ2-3; D remains unclear. Germline CDR1 SGHKS, CDR2 YYEKEE (reference sequence). This CDR3 has 16 amino acids. V dropped 2 bases and J dropped 0 bases, with 13 bases sitting between them. The chain's CDR3 is CASSFSGGTSTDTQYF. The CDR3, as DNA: TGTGCCAGCAGCTTTTCCGGCGGAACTAGCACAGATACGCAGTATTTT.

The chain employs TRBV24-1 and TRBJ2-5, with 7 bases fitting TRBD1. The CDR3 contains 16 residues. The germline gives CDR1 KGHDR, CDR2 SFDVKD. The V gene end was trimmed by 0 bases and the J gene end by 7 bases; junction bases not matched to a gene: 10. The CDR3 DNA reads TGTGCCACCAGTGATTTGAGTACAGGGGAAACCGGGACCCAGTACTTC. It translates to CATSDLSTGETGTQYF.

This chain connects TRBV7-9 to TRBJ2-3; D remains ambiguous. V shed 0 bases and J shed 1 base, with 5 bases lying between them. The V gene's germline CDR1 is SEHNR and CDR2 FQNEAQ (reference sequence). The CDR3 extends over 14 amino acids. The CDR3 protein is CASSLATGTDTQYF. For the CDR3, the DNA is TGTGCCAGCAGCTTAGCGACGGGCACAGATACGCAGTATTTT.

Only one count was recorded for this clone. This sequence joins TRBV27 and TRBJ1-2; maybe TRBD1 (5 bases). CDR1 and CDR2 from the germline V gene are MNHEY and SMNVEV (reference sequence). The CDR3 has 16 amino acids. With 4 bases removed from V and 0 bases from J, the gap between germline ends came to 15 bases. CDR3 nucleotide sequence: TGTGCCAGCAGTTCCAGCGGTCAGGGAACTAACTATGGCTACACCTTC. Amino acids: CASSSSGQGTNYGYTF.

This chain connects TRBV27 to TRBJ1-5; no definite D call. This CDR3 contains 14 residues. The V gene's germline CDR1 is MNHEY and CDR2 SMNVEV (reference sequence). V shed 5 bases and J shed 9 bases, with 17 bases lying between them. The chain's CDR3 is CASSPQVVGRPQHF. DNA for the CDR3: TGTGCCAGCAGTCCTCAAGTTGTTGGTCGGCCCCAGCATTTT.

This clone appeared a single time. The V call is TRBV19, the J call TRBJ1-3; 7 bases are a match to TRBD1. J lost 5 bases, V lost 5 bases, and 15 bases had no gene match. CDR1 LNHDA and CDR2 SQIVND come from the germline V gene (reference sequence). This CDR3 is 17 amino acids long. The CDR3 DNA reads as TGTGCCAGTAGTTCAAGCCGGACAGGAGGAGGGAGAAACACCATATATTTT. Protein product: CASSSSRTGGGRNTIYF.

The chain carries TRBV3-1 (or the pseudogene TRBV3-2) and TRBJ1-4; D gene uncertain. The germline V and J ends were trimmed by 2 bases and 3 bases, with 10 bases remaining between them. The CDR3 covers 15 residues. Germline-derived CDR1 and CDR2 are LGHDT and YNNKEL (reference sequence). This chain's CDR3 is CASSQSRRSNEKLFF. CDR3 nucleotides: TGTGCCAGCAGCCAAAGCCGACGGTCTAATGAAAAACTGTTTTTT.

This clone was seen a handful of times. Here the CDR3 reads CATSETPRVHGYTF. The CDR3 DNA sequence: TGTGCCACCAGTGAAACGCCCAGGGTACATGGCTACACCTTC. This chain links TRBV24-1 with TRBJ1-2; perhaps TRBD1 as D (5 bases). The germline V gene encodes CDR1 KGHDR and CDR2 SFDVKD. This CDR3 is 14 amino acids long. V shed 4 bases and J shed 6 bases, with 14 bases lying between them.

The rearrangement joins TRBV28 to TRBJ2-3; TRBD2 might be the D (5 bases). Germline loops: CDR1 MDHEN, CDR2 SYDVKM. The CDR3 length is 12 residues. The V gene lost 5 bases and the J gene lost 7 bases, with 10 bases spanning the gap. In DNA, the CDR3 is TGTGCCAGCAGTGGGCAGCGGAATACGCAGTATTTT. It yields the protein CASSGQRNTQYF.

This clone turned up a few times. The chain employs TRBV19 and TRBJ2-6, with D possibly being TRBD1 (5 bases). This CDR3 region has 14 residues. Trimming took 10 bases from V and 1 from J, leaving 11 bases between them. CDR1 is LNHDA, CDR2 SQIVND, per germline (reference sequence). The CDR3 coding sequence is TGTGCCACAAAACAGGATTCTGGGGCCAACGTCCTGACTTTC. It encodes CATKQDSGANVLTF.

The chain is built from TRBV7-6 and TRBJ2-5; 9 bases match TRBD2. Per the germline V gene, CDR1 is SGHVS and CDR2 is FNYEAQ. The CDR3 extends over 17 amino acids. The V segment lost 0 bases and the J segment 2 bases; nucleotides outside the gene matches: 7. In nucleotides, the CDR3 is TGTGCCAGCAGCTTAGCGCGAGGACTAGCGTTGCAAGAGACCCAGTACTTC. Residues: CASSLARGLALQETQYF.